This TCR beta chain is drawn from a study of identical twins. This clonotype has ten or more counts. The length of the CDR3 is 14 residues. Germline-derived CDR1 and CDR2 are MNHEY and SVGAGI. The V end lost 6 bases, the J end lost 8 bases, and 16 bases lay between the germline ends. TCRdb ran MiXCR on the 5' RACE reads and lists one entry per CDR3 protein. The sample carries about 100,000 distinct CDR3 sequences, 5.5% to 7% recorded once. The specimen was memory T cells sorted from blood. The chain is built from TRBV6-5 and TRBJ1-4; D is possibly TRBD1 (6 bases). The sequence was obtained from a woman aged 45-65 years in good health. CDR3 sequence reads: CASSKLGGAEKLFF. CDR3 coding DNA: TGTGCCAGCAGCAAGTTGGGGGGGGCGGAAAAACTGTTTTTT.